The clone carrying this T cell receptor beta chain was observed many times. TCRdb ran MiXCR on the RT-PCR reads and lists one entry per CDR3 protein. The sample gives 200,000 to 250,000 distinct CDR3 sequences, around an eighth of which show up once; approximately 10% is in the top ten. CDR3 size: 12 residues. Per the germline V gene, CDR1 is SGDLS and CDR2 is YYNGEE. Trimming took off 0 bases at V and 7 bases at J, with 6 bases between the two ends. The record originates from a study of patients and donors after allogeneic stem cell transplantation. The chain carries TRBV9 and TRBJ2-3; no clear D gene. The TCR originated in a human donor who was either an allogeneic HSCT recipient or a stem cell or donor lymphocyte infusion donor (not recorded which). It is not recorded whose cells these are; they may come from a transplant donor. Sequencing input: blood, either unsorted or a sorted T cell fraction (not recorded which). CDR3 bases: TGTGCCAGCAGCGTAGATGGGAATACGCAGTATTTT. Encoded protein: CASSVDGNTQYF.